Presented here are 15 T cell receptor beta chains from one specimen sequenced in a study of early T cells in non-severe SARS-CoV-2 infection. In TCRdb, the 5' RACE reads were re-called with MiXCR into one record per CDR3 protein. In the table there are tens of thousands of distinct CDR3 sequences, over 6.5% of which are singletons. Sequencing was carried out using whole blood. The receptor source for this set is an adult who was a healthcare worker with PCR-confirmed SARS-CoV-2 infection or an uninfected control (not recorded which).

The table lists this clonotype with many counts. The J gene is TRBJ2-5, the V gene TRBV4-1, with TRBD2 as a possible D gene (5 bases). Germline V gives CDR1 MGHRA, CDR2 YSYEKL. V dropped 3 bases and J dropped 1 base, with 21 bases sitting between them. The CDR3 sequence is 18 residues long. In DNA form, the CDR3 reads TGCGCCAGCAGCCACGGACTTTCAGACCACCGGGCCCAAGAGACCCAGTACTTC. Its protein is CASSHGLSDHRAQETQYF.

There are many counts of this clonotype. CDR3 sequence reads: CSAAGGGRSQETQYF. CDR3 DNA: TGCAGTGCCGCCGGCGGGGGCCGAAGCCAAGAGACCCAGTACTTC. V is TRBV20-1 and J is TRBJ2-5; perhaps TRBD2 as D (7 bases). The CDR3 length is 15 residues. Between the trimmed V and J ends, which lost 6 bases and 1 base, there was a span of 18 bases. Germline values: CDR1 DFQATT, CDR2 SNEGSKA (reference sequence).

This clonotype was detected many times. CDR3 DNA sequence: TGTGCCAGCTCACTAGGACAGGGAAAATCGTACGAGCAGTACTTC. Translating gives CASSLGQGKSYEQYF. This rearrangement joins TRBV18 to TRBJ2-7; 8 bases are shared with TRBD1. CDR1 is KGHSH and CDR2 is LQKENI in the germline V gene. The CDR3 has 15 residues. J lost 4 bases, V lost 4 bases, and 9 bases had no gene match. Full variable domain (outside the CDR3, taken from reference TRBV18 and TRBJ2-7): NAGVMQNPRHLVRRRGQEARLRCSPMKGHSHVYWYRQLPEEGLKFMVYLQKENIIDESGMPKERFSAEFPKEGPSILRIQQVVRGDSAAYFCASSLGQGKSYEQYFGPGTRLTVT.

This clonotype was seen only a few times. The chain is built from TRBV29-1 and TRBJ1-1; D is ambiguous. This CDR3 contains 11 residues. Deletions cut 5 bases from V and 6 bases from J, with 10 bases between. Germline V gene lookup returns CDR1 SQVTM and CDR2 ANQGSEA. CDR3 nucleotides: TGCAGCGTTCCAACCGGATCTGAAGCTTTCTTT. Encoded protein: CSVPTGSEAFF. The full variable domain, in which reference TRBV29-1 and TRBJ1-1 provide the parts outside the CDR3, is SAVISQKPSRDICQRGTSLTIQCQVDSQVTMMFWYRQQPGQSLTLIATANQGSEATYESGFVIDKFPISRPNLTFSTLTVSNMSPEDSSIYLCSVPTGSEAFFGQGTRLTVV.

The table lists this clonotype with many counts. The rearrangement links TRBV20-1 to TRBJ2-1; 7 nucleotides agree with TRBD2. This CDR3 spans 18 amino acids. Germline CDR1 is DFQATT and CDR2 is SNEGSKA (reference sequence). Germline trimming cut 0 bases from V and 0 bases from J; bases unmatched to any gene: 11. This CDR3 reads CSARDPGLLRSSYNEQFF. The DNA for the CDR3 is TGCAGTGCTAGAGACCCGGGACTACTCCGGAGCTCCTACAATGAGCAGTTCTTC.

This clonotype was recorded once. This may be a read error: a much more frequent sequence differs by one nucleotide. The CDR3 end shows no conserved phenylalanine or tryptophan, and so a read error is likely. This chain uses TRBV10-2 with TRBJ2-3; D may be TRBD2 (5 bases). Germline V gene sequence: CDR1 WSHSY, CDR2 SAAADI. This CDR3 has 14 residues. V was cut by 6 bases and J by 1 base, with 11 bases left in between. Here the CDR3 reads CASRQERGTDTQYL. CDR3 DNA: TGCGCCAGCAGGCAGGAGAGGGGCACAGATACGCAGTATCTT.

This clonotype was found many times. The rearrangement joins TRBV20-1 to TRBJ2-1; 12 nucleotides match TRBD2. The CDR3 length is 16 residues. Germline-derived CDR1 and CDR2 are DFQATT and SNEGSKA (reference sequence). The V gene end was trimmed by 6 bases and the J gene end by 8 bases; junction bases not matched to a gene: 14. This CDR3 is CSAITLAGGPYDEQFF. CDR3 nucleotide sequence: TGCAGTGCCATTACCCTAGCGGGAGGGCCATACGATGAGCAGTTCTTC.

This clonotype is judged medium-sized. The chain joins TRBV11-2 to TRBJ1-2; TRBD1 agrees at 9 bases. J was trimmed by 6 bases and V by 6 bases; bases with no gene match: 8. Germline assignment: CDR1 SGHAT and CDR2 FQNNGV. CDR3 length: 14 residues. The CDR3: CASRKWTGEDGYTF. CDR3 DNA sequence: TGTGCCAGCAGAAAATGGACAGGGGAGGATGGCTACACCTTC.

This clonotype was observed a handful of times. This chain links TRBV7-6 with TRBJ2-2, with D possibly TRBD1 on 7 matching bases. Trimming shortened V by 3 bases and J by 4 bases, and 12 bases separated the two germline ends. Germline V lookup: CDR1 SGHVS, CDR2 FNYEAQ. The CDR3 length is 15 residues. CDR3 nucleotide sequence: TGTGCCAGCAGCTTTCGACAGGGAGGCACCGGGGAGCTGTTTTTT. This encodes CASSFRQGGTGELFF.

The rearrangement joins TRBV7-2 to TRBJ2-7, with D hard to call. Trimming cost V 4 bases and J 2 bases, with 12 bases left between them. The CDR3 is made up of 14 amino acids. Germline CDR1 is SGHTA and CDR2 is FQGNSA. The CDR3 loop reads CASSSDRKTYEQYF. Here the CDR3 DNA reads TGTGCCAGCAGCTCGGACCGCAAAACCTACGAGCAGTACTTC.

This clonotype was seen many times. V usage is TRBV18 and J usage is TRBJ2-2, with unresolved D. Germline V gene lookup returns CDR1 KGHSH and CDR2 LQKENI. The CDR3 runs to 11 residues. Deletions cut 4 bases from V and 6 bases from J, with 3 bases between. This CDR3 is CASSQSGELFF. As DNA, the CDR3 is TGTGCCAGCTCACAATCCGGGGAGCTGTTTTTT.

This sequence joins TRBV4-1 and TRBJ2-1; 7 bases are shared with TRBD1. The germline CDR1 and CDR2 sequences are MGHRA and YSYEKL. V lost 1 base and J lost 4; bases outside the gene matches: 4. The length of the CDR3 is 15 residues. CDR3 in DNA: TGCGCCAGCAGCCAAGGGGCAGGGGGTTACAATGAGCAGTTCTTC. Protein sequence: CASSQGAGGYNEQFF.

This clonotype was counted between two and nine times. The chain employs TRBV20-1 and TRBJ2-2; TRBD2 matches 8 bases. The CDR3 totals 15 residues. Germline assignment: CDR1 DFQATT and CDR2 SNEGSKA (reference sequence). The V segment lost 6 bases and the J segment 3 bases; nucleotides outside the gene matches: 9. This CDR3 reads CSARRGGRDTGELFF. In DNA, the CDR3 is TGCAGTGCCCGCCGGGGGGGACGGGACACCGGGGAGCTGTTTTTT.

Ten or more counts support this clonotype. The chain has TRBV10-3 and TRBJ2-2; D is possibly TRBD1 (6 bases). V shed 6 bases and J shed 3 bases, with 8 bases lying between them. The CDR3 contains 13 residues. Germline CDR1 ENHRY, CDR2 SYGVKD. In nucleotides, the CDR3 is TGTGCCATCAGAGAGGGGGACACCGGGGAGCTGTTTTTT. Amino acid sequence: CAIREGDTGELFF.

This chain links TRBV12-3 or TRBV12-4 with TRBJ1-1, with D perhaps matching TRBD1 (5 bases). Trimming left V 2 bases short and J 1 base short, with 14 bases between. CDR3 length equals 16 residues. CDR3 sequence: CASSLRGNIKNTEAFF. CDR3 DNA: TGTGCCAGCAGTTTAAGGGGCAACATAAAGAACACTGAAGCTTTCTTT.